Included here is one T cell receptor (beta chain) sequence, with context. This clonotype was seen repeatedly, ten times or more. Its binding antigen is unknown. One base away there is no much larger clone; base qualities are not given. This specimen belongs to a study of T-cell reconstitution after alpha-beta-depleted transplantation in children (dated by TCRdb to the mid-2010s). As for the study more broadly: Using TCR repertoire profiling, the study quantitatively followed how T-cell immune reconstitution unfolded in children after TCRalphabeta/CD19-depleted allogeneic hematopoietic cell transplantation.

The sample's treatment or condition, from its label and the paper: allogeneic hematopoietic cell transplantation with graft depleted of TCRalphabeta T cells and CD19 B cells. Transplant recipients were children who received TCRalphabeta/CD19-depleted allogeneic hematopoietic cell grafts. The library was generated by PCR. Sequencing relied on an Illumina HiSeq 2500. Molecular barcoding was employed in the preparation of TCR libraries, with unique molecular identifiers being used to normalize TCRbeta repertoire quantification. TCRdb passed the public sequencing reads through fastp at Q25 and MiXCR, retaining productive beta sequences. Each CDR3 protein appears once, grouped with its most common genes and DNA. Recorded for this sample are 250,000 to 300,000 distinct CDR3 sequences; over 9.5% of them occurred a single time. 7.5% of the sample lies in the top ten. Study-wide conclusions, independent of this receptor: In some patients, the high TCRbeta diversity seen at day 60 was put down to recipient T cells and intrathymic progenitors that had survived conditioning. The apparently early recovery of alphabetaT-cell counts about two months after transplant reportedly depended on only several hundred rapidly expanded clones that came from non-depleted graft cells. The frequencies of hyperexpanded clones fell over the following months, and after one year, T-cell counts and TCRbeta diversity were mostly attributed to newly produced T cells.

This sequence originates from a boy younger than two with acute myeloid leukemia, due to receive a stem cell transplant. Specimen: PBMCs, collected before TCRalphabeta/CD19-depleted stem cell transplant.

The CDR3 corresponds to CASSFDRYTDTQYF. The DNA sequence follows: TGTGCCAGCAGTTTCGATAGATACACAGATACGCAGTATTTT. This sequence uses TRBV12-3 or TRBV12-4 and TRBJ2-3, with the D segment identity uncertain. The CDR3 contains 14 residues, cysteine and phenylalanine counted. CDR3 DNA only is kept here, 42 bases in frame from base 1. Relative to germline, V is 3 bases shorter and J is 2 bases shorter, with 9 bases between their ends.